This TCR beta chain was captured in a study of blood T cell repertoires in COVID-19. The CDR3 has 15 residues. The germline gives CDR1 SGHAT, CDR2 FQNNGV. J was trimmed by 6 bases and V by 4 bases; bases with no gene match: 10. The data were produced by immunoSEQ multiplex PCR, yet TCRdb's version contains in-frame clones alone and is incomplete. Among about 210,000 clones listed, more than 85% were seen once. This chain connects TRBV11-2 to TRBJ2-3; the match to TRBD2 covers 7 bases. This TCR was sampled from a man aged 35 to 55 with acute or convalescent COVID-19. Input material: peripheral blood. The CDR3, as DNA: TGTGCCAGCAGCTCGCCGGGGAGGGCCGTGGATACGCAGTATTTT. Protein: CASSSPGRAVDTQYF.